This T cell receptor beta chain derives from a study of blood T cell repertoires in COVID-19. Study background: Samples representing acute and convalescent COVID-19 were sourced from the United States, Italy and Spain. PBMCs, B-cell-depleted T cells, or T cells provided the cDNA or gDNA that made up the material.

In the authors' workflow: Reference gene primer amplification yielded estimated nucleated cell counts. Using immunoSEQ multiplex PCR, the repertoire was profiled, and TCRdb retains in-frame clones only, with some absent. V and J calls and clone size are copied from that table; D and trimming were computed from the DNA. In the table there are nearly 25,000 clones, 75% to 85% of which are singletons. The CDR3 runs to 16 residues. CDR1 and CDR2 from the germline V gene are KGHDR and SFDVKD. The V gene end was trimmed by 5 bases and the J gene end by 6 bases; junction bases not matched to a gene: 10. This TCR came from a human donor in a cohort sampled during active COVID-19. The sequenced material came from peripheral blood. The chain combines TRBV24-1 with TRBJ2-1, with 9 positions matching TRBD1. CDR3 residues: CATSVGTGSMRNEQFF. DNA for the CDR3: TGTGCCACCAGTGTAGGGACAGGGTCTATGCGCAATGAGCAGTTCTTC.